This T cell receptor beta chain came from a study of shared clonotypes between healthy human individuals. Study-wide findings and caveats: Rarefaction indicated that sorted-subset sequencing remained incomplete although depth was large. The sole specimen, blood, was sampled, and tissue repertoires likely differ. Donor scarcity curtailed the genetic and exposure-history diversity represented herein.

Naive CD8 cells comprised CD45RO-negative, CCR7-positively selected cells, excluding terminally differentiated effector memory CD45RA+ cells. This CDR3 is built from 15 residues. Germline CDR1 MDHEN, CDR2 SYDVKM. V was cut by 4 bases and J by 4 bases, with 11 bases left in between. Remarks on this clone: The antigen remains unidentified. This sample includes further DNA sequences coding for the same CDR3.

The authors' processing: Owing to the provision of junction-only sequences devoid of quality scores by immunoSEQ, filtering differed. The protocol was immunoSEQ multiplex PCR, while the TCRdb copy is restricted to in-frame clones and leaves out a portion. That table is the source of V, J and clone size, and D and trimming were worked out from the DNA. The data show about 2.1 million clones, about 92% seen once. The sequenced sample was naive CD8+ T cells from PBMCs. The chain has TRBV28 and TRBJ2-6; D is ambiguous. The origin of this receptor is a man between 18 and 29 years old in good health. Some clones in this sample may be carry-over from other donors' samples. The CDR3 region has the DNA TGTGCCAGCAGTTCGGACCGAGAGGGGGCCAACGTCCTGACTTTC. Translation: CASSSDREGANVLTF.